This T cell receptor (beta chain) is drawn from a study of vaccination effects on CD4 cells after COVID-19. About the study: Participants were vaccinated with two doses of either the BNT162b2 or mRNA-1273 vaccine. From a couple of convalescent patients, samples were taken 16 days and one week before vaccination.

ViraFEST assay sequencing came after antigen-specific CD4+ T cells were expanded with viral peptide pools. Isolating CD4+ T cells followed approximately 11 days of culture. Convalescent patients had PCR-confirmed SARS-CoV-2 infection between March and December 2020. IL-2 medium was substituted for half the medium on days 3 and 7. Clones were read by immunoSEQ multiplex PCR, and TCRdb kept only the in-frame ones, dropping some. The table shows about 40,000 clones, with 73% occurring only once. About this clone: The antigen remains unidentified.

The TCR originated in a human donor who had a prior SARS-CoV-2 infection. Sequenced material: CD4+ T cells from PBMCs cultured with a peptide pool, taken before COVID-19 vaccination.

CDR3 in DNA: TGTGCCAGCAGCCTGGGTGGGTGGACTGGCTCTGAAGCTTTCTTT. As protein: CASSLGGWTGSEAFF. This chain uses TRBV7-2 with TRBJ1-1; D unresolved. Trimming stripped 5 bases from V and 6 bases from J, with 19 bases between. Germline CDR1 reads SGHTA; CDR2 reads FQGNSA. The length of the CDR3 is 15 residues.